Reported below is one T cell receptor (beta chain). This sample was included in a study of blood T cell repertoires in COVID-19. V was cut by 0 bases and J by 7 bases, with 13 bases left in between. In germline, CDR1 is SGHRS, CDR2 YFSETQ. The CDR3 has 15 amino acids. Original analysis: By means of reference gene primer amplification, nucleated cell counts were estimated. Repertoires were generated with immunoSEQ multiplex PCR, while TCRdb's copy carries only in-frame clones and drops some. The V and J calls and clone size are taken from that table; D and trimming were inferred from the DNA. The profile shows 100,000 or so clones, 70% to 90% of them singletons.

The clonotype originates from a man in his forties with active or convalescent COVID-19. The source material was peripheral blood. The chain uses TRBV5-1 and TRBJ1-4, with D maybe TRBD1 (6 bases). The CDR3 DNA is TGCGCCAGCAGCTTGGACGGGACACCGGGTGAAAAACTGTTTTTT. Encoded protein: CASSLDGTPGEKLFF. Together with reference TRBV5-1 and TRBJ1-4, the CDR3 gives the full variable domain: KAGVTQTPRYLIKTRGQQVTLSCSPISGHRSVSWYQQTPGQGLQFLFEYFSETQRNKGNFPGRFSGRQFSNSRSEMNVSTLELGDSALYLCASSLDGTPGEKLFFGSGTQLSVL.